This TCR beta chain stems from a study of cytomegalovirus exposure and HLA in healthy donors (dated by TCRdb to about 2017). Looking at the study overall: In an earlier analysis of under 600 of the donors, 276 Gb of sequence data and 90 million to 120 million unique TCR beta sequences from roughly 200 million T cells were reported. Approximately 300 gigabases of sequencing data and about 92 million unique TCR sequences made up an early release that covered approximately 700 HLA-typed donors. In the later analysis, no new phenotypic data were used to find candidate immune exposures; instead, reliance was placed on TCR beta sequences and their occurrence across donors. A later genetic analysis took genome-wide SNP genotypes for about 55% of the 666 donors and used that subset as a discovery cohort. Typing coverage differed by locus: A, B, C, DRB1 and DQB1 were typed in about 629-640 donors, DQA1 in 522, DPA1 in some 600, and DPB1 in about 450. Alongside the repertoire data, information on donor age, sex, ethnicity and CMV serostatus was compiled. Among the approximately 400 genotyped donors, more than 70% belonged to the genetic ancestry cluster associated with self-reported Caucasian donors. Both class I and class II loci were covered by HLA typing, at four-digit resolution. To predict cytomegalovirus infection status, the study brought together high-throughput TCR immunosequencing, statistical association of individual TCRs with disease status, and machine learning. Besides the first cohort of roughly 660 subjects, a separate validation cohort made up of 95 to 150 different subjects was used. The T cell repertoires of some 670 subjects were profiled by immunosequencing and related to cytomegalovirus serostatus. Every repertoire in the discovery cohort had been generated on one and the same sequencing platform. A later analysis re-analyzed previously published TCR beta repertoires from roughly 630 donors and added high-resolution HLA genotyping to study TCR occurrence patterns. To decide whether each TCR beta V gene segment behaved as functional or pseudogenic, an earlier analysis of over 500 of the donors relied on high-throughput TCR beta sequencing. Because of strong linkage in the cohort, five DR-DQ haplotypes were treated as single units for association and clustering. Among over 350 genotyped donors of the cohort, an average of around 240,000 unique TCR beta nucleotide sequences were sequenced per donor, approximately 20% of them non-productive. The aim of the study was to test whether cataloging public T cell receptors could identify signatures of past pathogen exposure. What the work shows at the level of the full study, not this receptor alone: According to the authors, the approach could potentially be generalized to other disease states and immunological phenotypes. An association between a missense DCLRE1C variant and V-gene and J-gene trimming of TCR beta chains was found in a later genetic analysis and replicated in an independent cohort. The earlier analysis of approximately 540 of the donors excluded roughly 17 rarely observed V segments, including chromosome 9 orphons, because counts were too low. The only immune exposure information available for the cohort was CMV serostatus. The 87-base-pair reads could not distinguish some IMGT-functional V segments, including TRBV6-2 and TRBV6-3, so those segments were excluded. In a later analysis, 16,951 TCR beta sequences were associated with specific HLA alleles at a false discovery rate of 0.05. A group of highly shared sequence variants was considered likely to be a technical artifact of the sequencing pipeline. In an earlier analysis of some 640 of the donors, most TCR beta V segments were observed in productive rearrangements about 90% or about 30% of the time, broadly matching IMGT annotations. While some public TCRs were present in many individuals, most TCR sequences turned up only very rarely across donors. A later analysis found that most CMV-associated TCR beta chains appeared HLA-restricted, with HLA associations seemingly driven largely by CMV exposure. In a later genetic analysis, fewer N-insertions in productive TCRs were reported among donors in an Asian-associated ancestry cluster than the roughly 670-donor mean. In a later analysis, HLA-associated TCR beta chains showed more clonal expansion and lower generation probabilities than non-associated chains that were equally common. Three of the identified cytomegalovirus-associated TCR beta chains were confirmed in vitro to be specific for cytomegalovirus antigens. This cohort had only TCR beta chains sequenced, and the lack of alpha or paired-chain data limited which features could be detected. Correlated functional status among segregating V segments might be attributable to linkage disequilibrium, but an unknown experimental factor could not be ruled out. A further reported finding was that TCR beta sequences accurately predicted the HLA-A and HLA-B alleles for most subjects in the first cohort. In the study, some 160 TCR beta chains were listed as associated with cytomegalovirus. Because HLA typing was missing for some donors at each locus, association tests included only the typed subset. Strong co-occurrence of HLA alleles, especially DR and DQ, made assigning TCR associations to individual alleles difficult. In a later analysis, TCR association rates were found to vary across HLA loci, with the most associated TCRs seen for DRB1 alleles and the fewest for HLA-C alleles. In a later analysis, several top co-occurrence clusters were reported to appear linked to parvovirus B19, influenza, CMV and Epstein-Barr virus. The classifier was reported to diagnose cytomegalovirus status with high specificity and sensitivity in both the original cohort and the validation cohort. Roughly uniform sequencing depth across donors was assumed in presence/absence analyses, although this assumption may not hold.

The table lists this clone with a count of one. Its binding antigen is unknown. No much larger clone exists at a distance of one base, and base qualities are not known. In total, approximately 610 healthy bone marrow donors made up the cohort. At the time of sampling, all cohort members were nominally healthy, though unrecorded immune exposures were likely present. The donor was CMV seropositive and was included in the group of almost 300 seropositive cohort members. Each donor provided a peripheral blood sample, and peripheral blood mononuclear cells were used for TCR beta sequencing. The Qiagen DNeasy Blood Extraction Kit was used to extract genomic DNA from the blood cell samples. The germline V gene supplies CDR1 SQVTM and CDR2 ANQGSEA. The germline V end is reduced by 7 bases and the J end by 1 base; junction bases left unmatched: 5. Taken from cysteine to phenylalanine, the CDR3 has 14 residues. Kept here is only the CDR3 DNA, which spans 42 bases and is read in frame from base 1.

The library came from the immunoSEQ multiplex PCR assay. For the multiplex PCR, a mixture combining 60 forward primers for TCR Vbeta segments and 13 reverse primers for TCR Jbeta segments was used. The CDR3 region of rearranged TCR beta genes was amplified from genomic DNA with a multiplex PCR assay. The Illumina HiSeq System was used to sequence the amplified TCR beta libraries as 87-base-pair reads. Per the authors' processing: In a later analysis, 77 million or so unique TCR beta chains were counted across the roughly 670 repertoires, and approximately 11 million of these chains were shared by at least two donors. Raw reads were error-corrected and collapsed into unique sequences with a nearest-neighbor algorithm that merged closely related sequences to remove PCR and sequencing errors. V, D and J gene segments were assigned by aligning CDR3 sequences to IMGT reference sequences. For a sequence to be retained, a match of at least six nucleotides was required to both a V gene segment and a J gene segment. A rearrangement was called productive if the CDR3 had no stop codons and remained in frame with V and J, and every other rearrangement was called non-productive. Following IMGT convention, CDR3 was defined as the stretch from the second conserved V-encoded cysteine to the conserved J-encoded phenylalanine. The earlier analysis of some 580 of the donors excluded any sequence lacking an unambiguous match to a single V gene segment. An earlier analysis of fewer than 750 of the donors called V segments functional above 56.7% productive rearrangements and segregating when the between-donor standard deviation exceeded 5%. A statistical classification framework was developed to diagnose cytomegalovirus status using the catalog of TCR beta chain sequences. In a later analysis, V and J genes were assigned by comparing TCR nucleotide sequences against IMGT/GENE-DB human TR gene sequences. In a later analysis, CDR3 sequences and most-parsimonious VDJ recombination scenarios were assigned using the TCRdist pipeline. In a later analysis, each TCR beta chain was defined by its CDR3 amino acid sequence together with its V-gene family, and reads without a unique V-gene family were excluded. To address suspected cross-contamination and a sequencing artifact, a later analysis removed 450 to 700 highly shared, low-generation-probability nucleotide sequences. In a later analysis, a clonal expansion index was calculated for each public chain from normalized within-repertoire ranks of inferred template counts. In a later analysis, generation probabilities were computed with a VDJ recombination model fitted to out-of-frame rearrangements, and the resulting probabilities were checked against IGoR. In a later analysis, TCR-TCR, TCR-HLA and TCR-CMV co-occurrence was scored with hypergeometric tests, and a repertoire-size bias correction was applied to TCR pairs. A later analysis estimated false discovery rates by permuting HLA or CMV assignments 20 times. In a later analysis, co-occurring TCRs were grouped using DBSCAN, and TCRdist sequence similarity was added for clustering within HLA-allele-positive subsets. For co-occurrence clustering, repertoires with fewer than 30,000 or more than 120,000 public chains were excluded, along with about five repertoires with anomalous nucleotide sharing. The clones in this table, taken by TCRdb from immuneACCESS, are in-frame only. Not every clone is retained; where verified, under half of the shortfall comes from an unresolved V gene, and the cause of the rest is unknown. The V and J calls and clone size come from that table; D and trimming were worked out from the DNA. Here the sample has roughly 140,000 clones; around 74% occur a single time. The ten most abundant clones make up around 6.5% of the sample.

The receptor chain draws on TRBV29-1 and TRBJ1-5, and 9 junction bases match TRBD1. The source is a middle-aged man in good health and CMV-seropositive. The sample was PBMCs. The DNA reads as follows: TGCAGCGCATCGGACAGGGGCAGCAATCAGCCCCAGCATTTT. This codes for CSASDRGSNQPQHF. The entire variable domain, with the stretches around the CDR3 drawn from the reference TRBV29-1 and TRBJ1-5 proteins, is SAVISQKPSRDICQRGTSLTIQCQVDSQVTMMFWYRQQPGQSLTLIATANQGSEATYESGFVIDKFPISRPNLTFSTLTVSNMSPEDSSIYLCSASDRGSNQPQHFGDGTRLSIL.